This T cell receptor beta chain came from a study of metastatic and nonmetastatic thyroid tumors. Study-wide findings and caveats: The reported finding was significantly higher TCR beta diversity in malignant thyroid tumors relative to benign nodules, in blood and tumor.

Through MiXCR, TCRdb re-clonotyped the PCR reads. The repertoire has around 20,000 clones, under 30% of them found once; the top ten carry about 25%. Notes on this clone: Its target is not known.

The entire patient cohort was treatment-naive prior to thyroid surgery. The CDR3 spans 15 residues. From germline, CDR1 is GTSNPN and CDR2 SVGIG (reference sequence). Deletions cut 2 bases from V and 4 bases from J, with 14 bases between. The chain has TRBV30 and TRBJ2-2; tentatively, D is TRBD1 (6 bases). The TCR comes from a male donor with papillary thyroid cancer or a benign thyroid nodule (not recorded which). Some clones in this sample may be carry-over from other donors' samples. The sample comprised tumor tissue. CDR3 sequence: CAWSRGSAATGELFF. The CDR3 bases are TGTGCCTGGAGTAGGGGGAGTGCCGCCACCGGGGAGCTGTTTTTT.